Each of the 5 T cell receptor beta chains below was sequenced from the same sample in a study of blood T cell repertoires in COVID-19. This table comes from immunoSEQ multiplex PCR, and its TCRdb copy is limited to in-frame clones, with some not included. The sample carries approximately 150,000 clones, roughly 85% recorded once. Input material: peripheral blood. These receptors all come from a human donor in a cohort sampled during active COVID-19.

The genes are TRBV5-1 and TRBJ1-1; D perhaps matches TRBD1 (6 bases). Germline CDR1 reads SGHRS; CDR2 reads YFSETQ. The V gene lost 0 bases and the J gene lost 5 bases, with 11 bases spanning the gap. This CDR3 is 14 amino acids long. CDR3 loop: CASSLAGVATEAFF. CDR3 coding DNA: TGCGCCAGCAGCTTGGCAGGGGTTGCGACTGAAGCTTTCTTT.

This sequence joins TRBV28 and TRBJ1-6; D gene ambiguous. Germline V gene lookup returns CDR1 MDHEN and CDR2 SYDVKM. The germline V and J ends were trimmed by 10 bases and 7 bases, with 8 bases remaining between them. CDR3 length equals 11 residues. DNA of the CDR3: TGTGCCACAAGCGGAAATTCACCCCTCCACTTT. The encoded protein is CATSGNSPLHF.

The chain carries TRBV30 and TRBJ2-3, with 8 bases identical to TRBD2. CDR3 length equals 14 residues. Germline lookup yields CDR1 GTSNPN and CDR2 SVGIG (reference sequence). The ends lost 7 bases at V and 1 base at J; junction bases unmatched: 7. CDR3 in DNA: TGTGCCTCCCGACTAGCGAGTGGCACAGATACGCAGTATTTT. Protein sequence: CASRLASGTDTQYF. Together with reference TRBV30 and TRBJ2-3, the CDR3 gives the full variable domain: SQTIHQWPATLVQPVGSPLSLECTVEGTSNPNLYWYRQAAGRGLQLLFYSVGIGQISSEVPQNLSASRPQDRQFILSSKKLLLSDSGFYLCASRLASGTDTQYFGPGTRLTVL.

V gene TRBV3-1 (or the pseudogene TRBV3-2) combines with J gene TRBJ1-6; D is unclear. This CDR3 is 15 amino acids long. With 0 bases removed from V and 7 bases from J, the gap between germline ends came to 10 bases. Looked up from germline, CDR1 is LGHDT and CDR2 is YNNKEL (reference sequence). The CDR3 DNA reads as TGTGCCAGCAGCCAAGATCGGGGTCCCAATTCACCCCTCCACTTT. This translates into CASSQDRGPNSPLHF.

This clone was seen once. This chain joins TRBV19 and TRBJ1-1, with a possible D match to TRBD1 (6 bases). Germline V gene lookup returns CDR1 LNHDA and CDR2 SQIVND (reference sequence). Trimming left V 5 bases short and J 8 bases short, with 15 bases between. The CDR3 contains 13 residues. CDR3 amino acids: CASSSPGTLEAFF. The CDR3 DNA reads as TGTGCCAGTAGTTCCCCCGGGACATTGGAAGCTTTCTTT.